The rows below give T cell receptor beta chains drawn from one sample of a study of T-cell memory formation after mild COVID-19. TCRdb processed the 5' RACE reads anew with MiXCR; each CDR3 protein has one entry. In the table there are roughly 400,000 distinct CDR3 sequences, approximately 24% of which are singletons. The sequencing input was PBMCs or a T cell subset sorted from them (not recorded which). The source is an adult woman who had mild COVID-19 (a few samples of this study predate the infection). Cell type and time point are not known. CDR3s include the opening cysteine and the closing phenylalanine or tryptophan. A D gene is named only where the DNA matches it firmly. Size values are once, few and many counts, or a class for expanded clones, and some rows have none.

few | TRBJ2-5 | . | TRBV3-1 | TGTGCCAGCAGCCAAGAACGGATAGTAGGGACCCAGTACTTC | CASSQERIVGTQYF
. | TRBJ1-1 | . | TRBV20-1 | TGCAGTGCTAGAGAGGAACACAGGAGAAACACTGAAGCTTTCTTT | CSAREEHRRNTEAFF
. | TRBJ2-2 | . | TRBV5-1 | TGCGCCAGCAGCCAGGCCAAAACCTCGAACACCGGGGAGCTGTTTTTT | CASSQAKTSNTGELFF
. | TRBJ1-5 | . | TRBV10-3 | TGTGCCATCTCCTCCTCCCCCTTAATTAAGGGGGATCAGCCCCAGCATTTT | CAISSSPLIKGDQPQHF
few | TRBJ2-7 | TRBD1 | TRBV7-2 | TGTGCCAGCGGCTTAGCAGGGGGCGGTTACGAGCAGTACTTC | CASGLAGGGYEQYF
few | TRBJ1-5 | . | TRBV15 | TGTGCCACCAGCAGAGATGAAGAAAGGCCCCAGCATTTT | CATSRDEERPQHF
few | TRBJ1-4 | TRBD1 | TRBV6-5 | TGTGCCAGCAGCAGGACAGGCGGCGGAGATTATGAAAAACTGTTTTTT | CASSRTGGGDYEKLFF
. | TRBJ2-1 | . | TRBV11-2 | TGTGCCAGCAGCTTGAAAAGGGGGGATCCGGGGTACAATGAGCAGTTCTTC | CASSLKRGDPGYNEQFF
. | TRBJ2-3 | TRBD2 | TRBV5-1 | TGCGCCAGCAGCCCGGGGGGGGGCGCGGGCACAGATACGCAGTATTTT | CASSPGGGAGTDTQYF
. | TRBJ2-5 | . | TRBV29-1 | TGCAGCGTTCATCCACCGGGACCTCATCGGGAGACCCAGTACTTC | CSVHPPGPHRETQYF
few | TRBJ2-5 | TRBD1 | TRBV24-1 | TGTGCCACCAGTGATATGGGGACAGGGGGCCGCGAGACCCAGTACTTC | CATSDMGTGGRETQYF
few | TRBJ2-1 | . | TRBV7-3 | TGTGCCAGCAGCTTATGGGGCGGAGACAATGAGCAGTTCTTC | CASSLWGGDNEQFF
few | TRBJ2-7 | TRBD2 | TRBV7-9 | TGTGCCAGCAGCCCTCTTGGCACTAGCGGGAGAGTAATAGGGGACGAGCAGTACTTC | CASSPLGTSGRVIGDEQYF
many | TRBJ2-1 | . | TRBV6-5 | TGTGCCAGCAGCCAGGGGAATGAGCAGTTCTTC | CASSQGNEQFF
few | TRBJ2-5 | . | TRBV15 | TGTGCCACCAGCAGAGATAAGACAGCAGAGACCCAGTACTTC | CATSRDKTAETQYF
few | TRBJ2-3 | . | TRBV5-6 | TGTGCCAGCAGTTCGGTAGGGCTGGATACGCAGTATTTT | CASSSVGLDTQYF
few | TRBJ2-1 | . | TRBV27 | TGTGCCAGCACTAAGACTAGGGTAAGCGCTGAGCAGTTCTTC | CASTKTRVSAEQFF
. | TRBJ2-5 | . | TRBV18 | TGTGCCAGCTCAAGGCAGGGACGTGAGACCCAGTACTTC | CASSRQGRETQYF
few | TRBJ2-7 | TRBD1 | TRBV28 | TGTGCCAGCAGGGTCGGGACAGCCGACGAGCAGTACTTC | CASRVGTADEQYF
. | TRBJ2-2 | . | TRBV6-2/TRBV6-3 | TGTGCCAGCAGTTACCGCTATTCAGGGCGGCTGTTTTTT | CASSYRYSGRLFF
few | TRBJ2-7 | . | TRBV12-3/TRBV12-4 | TGTGCCAGCACCACCCCCGGGTCATTCCAGTACTTC | CASTTPGSFQYF
. | TRBJ1-1 | . | TRBV7-6 | TGTGCCAGCAGGGGTGGCAGCGGTGAAGCTTTCTTT | CASRGGSGEAFF
. | TRBJ2-3 | . | TRBV12-3/TRBV12-4 | TGTGCCAGCAGCCGCGGGGATCCCGATACGCAGTATTTT | CASSRGDPDTQYF
few | TRBJ2-5 | . | TRBV7-9 | TGTGCCAGCAGCCACCCACTAGGCCAAGAGACCCAGTACTTC | CASSHPLGQETQYF
many | TRBJ2-7 | TRBD2 | TRBV5-1 | TGCGCCAGCAGCATTAGCGGGACCTACGAGCAGTACTTC | CASSISGTYEQYF
. | TRBJ2-7 | . | TRBV20-1 | TGCAGTGCTAGACAAGGACAGAACTACGAGCAGTACTTC | CSARQGQNYEQYF
few | TRBJ1-2 | . | TRBV20-1 | TGCAGTGCCAACGACAGGAGGAACTATGGCTACACCTTC | CSANDRRNYGYTF
few | TRBJ2-7 | . | TRBV11-2 | TGTGCCAGCAGCTTAGAGGGGTCCGGGATCTACGAGCAGTACTTC | CASSLEGSGIYEQYF
. | TRBJ1-2 | . | TRBV5-6 | TGTGCCAGCAGCCCCGAGGGGGGGCGTAGCTATGGCTACACCTTC | CASSPEGGRSYGYTF
few | TRBJ2-7 | . | TRBV29-1 | TGCAGCGTTGCTTTGCGGGGTACCTACGAGCAGTACTTC | CSVALRGTYEQYF
. | TRBJ2-2 | . | TRBV7-8 | TGTGCCAGCAGCTTGAGACAGGGAGGGCGGGAGCTGTTTTTT | CASSLRQGGRELFF
few | TRBJ2-7 | TRBD1 | TRBV19 | TGTGCCAGTAGTATAGCGGGACAGGTATTCGAGCAGTACTTC | CASSIAGQVFEQYF
. | TRBJ2-3 | . | TRBV24-1 | TGTGCCACCAATCTGAGGTCGGGAGATACGCAGTATTTT | CATNLRSGDTQYF
few | TRBJ1-1 | . | TRBV7-3 | TGTGCCAGCAGCAAGGACTTTGGCACTGAAGCTTTCTTT | CASSKDFGTEAFF
. | TRBJ2-3 | . | TRBV3-1 | TGTGCCAGCGGGACTAGCACAGATACGCAGTATTTT | CASGTSTDTQYF
. | TRBJ2-3 | TRBD2 | TRBV20-1 | TGCAGTGCCCACCCTTACGAGCGGGAGCCAGATACGCAGTATTTT | CSAHPYEREPDTQYF
. | TRBJ1-1 | . | TRBV6-6 | TGTGCCAGCAGACGAAGCGTGAACACTGAAGCTTTCTTT | CASRRSVNTEAFF
few | TRBJ2-5 | . | TRBV5-1 | TGCGCCAGCAGCTTGGACCCGGGGGGCAGGGAGACCCAGTACTTC | CASSLDPGGRETQYF
. | TRBJ2-7 | . | TRBV29-1 | TGCAGCGTTGAAATCAGACAGGGAGGGATTAGGGGGCAGTACTTC | CSVEIRQGGIRGQYF